One sample yielded the 21 T cell receptor beta chains listed below, sequenced in a study of T cell changes during pregnancy in multiple sclerosis. The data were produced by immunoSEQ multiplex PCR, yet TCRdb's version contains in-frame clones alone and is incomplete. In the table there are under 50,000 clones, over 85% of which are singletons. The sample here was CD8+ T cells from peripheral blood mononuclear cells, taken after pregnancy. All receptors come from a female donor with multiple sclerosis, enrolled in a pregnancy study.

This clone was counted between two and nine times. The chain recombines TRBV7-9 with TRBJ1-1, with 8 bases that match TRBD1. The germline V gene has CDR1 SEHNR and CDR2 FQNEAQ (reference sequence). This CDR3 comprises 14 residues. Germline trimming cut 1 base from V and 5 bases from J; bases unmatched to any gene: 3. The CDR3 DNA follows: TGTGCCAGCAGCTTAGGGCAGGGGGCGACTGAAGCTTTCTTT. Its protein is CASSLGQGATEAFF.

The rearrangement uses TRBV14 and TRBJ2-1; a possible D gene is TRBD2 (6 bases). The CDR3 totals 18 residues. With 1 base removed from V and 1 base from J, the gap between germline ends came to 17 bases. Germline V gives CDR1 SGHDN, CDR2 FVKESK. The CDR3 bases are TGTGCCAGCAGCCAAGGGGAGGACGGGGCGCCTTCCTACAATGAGCAGTTCTTC. Its protein is CASSQGEDGAPSYNEQFF.

This chain connects TRBV4-1 to TRBJ2-1; 7 nucleotides agree with TRBD1. Germline CDR1 reads MGHRA; CDR2 reads YSYEKL. Germline trimming cut 1 base from V and 10 bases from J; bases unmatched to any gene: 4. This CDR3 contains 13 residues. The DNA for the CDR3 is TGCGCCAGCAGCCAAGTTGGGACAGCGGAGCAGTTCTTC. Amino acid sequence: CASSQVGTAEQFF.

The CDR3 protein is CASSLSGRALNTEAFF. CDR3 bases: TGTGCCAGCAGTTTATCGGGCAGAGCCTTAAACACTGAAGCTTTCTTT. The gene calls are TRBV27 and TRBJ1-1; unclear D gene. V lost 0 bases, J lost 2 bases, and 13 bases lay in between. This CDR3 is built from 16 residues. Germline loops: CDR1 MNHEY, CDR2 SMNVEV (reference sequence).

The chain links TRBV4-3 to TRBJ2-5, with 7 bases that match TRBD1. V dropped 3 bases and J dropped 1; count of bases not matched to a gene: 2. Per the germline V gene, CDR1 is LGHNA and CDR2 is YSLEER. CDR3 length equals 14 residues. The CDR3 region is CASSQTGRQETQYF. The CDR3 nucleotides are TGCGCCAGCAGCCAGACAGGGCGCCAAGAGACCCAGTACTTC.

The chain employs TRBV6-5 and TRBJ1-5, with a tentative D call TRBD1 (5 bases). Trimming stripped 6 bases from V and 5 bases from J, with 11 bases between. Germline values: CDR1 MNHEY, CDR2 SVGAGI. The CDR3 is made up of 13 amino acids. This CDR3 reads CASSWGVDQPQHF. The CDR3 nucleotides are TGTGCCAGCAGCTGGGGGGTTGATCAGCCCCAGCATTTT.

The chain carries TRBV5-5 and TRBJ1-1; D gene ambiguous. The CDR3 has 15 residues. Per the germline V gene, CDR1 is SGHKS and CDR2 is YYEKEE (reference sequence). The germline V and J ends were trimmed by 4 bases and 2 bases, with 15 bases remaining between them. The CDR3 protein is CASSPLTGPNTEAFF. The CDR3 DNA follows: TGTGCCAGCAGCCCTCTCACCGGTCCCAACACTGAAGCTTTCTTT.

This chain connects TRBV27 to TRBJ2-7; 9 bases line up with TRBD2. Germline V gives CDR1 MNHEY, CDR2 SMNVEV (reference sequence). V was pared by 4 bases and J by 4 bases, with 8 bases of the junction left unmatched. This CDR3 region has 15 residues. In DNA form, the CDR3 reads TGTGCCAGCAGTTCCCTAGCGGGGAGCCCGTACGAGCAGTACTTC. Its translation: CASSSLAGSPYEQYF.

The rearrangement joins TRBV7-9 to TRBJ2-7, with D perhaps TRBD1 (5 bases). The V end lost 1 base, the J end lost 6 bases, and 10 bases lay between the germline ends. From germline, CDR1 is SEHNR and CDR2 FQNEAQ (reference sequence). The length of the CDR3 is 13 residues. The CDR3 DNA follows: TGTGCCAGCAGCTTAGTAGGGGTACCCGAGCAGTACTTC. This encodes CASSLVGVPEQYF. The whole variable domain, remainder taken from reference TRBV7-9 and TRBJ2-7, is DTGVSQNPRHKITKRGQNVTFRCDPISEHNRLYWYRQTLGQGPEFLTYFQNEAQLEKSRLLSDRFSAERPKGSFSTLEIQRTEQGDSAMYLCASSLVGVPEQYFGPGTRLTVT.

As for this clone: Since no conserved phenylalanine or tryptophan closes the CDR3, a read error is the likely cause. The DNA is left out, because the CDR3 cannot be placed on it with certainty; the CDR3 is given as TCRdb lists it. This chain links TRBV5-4 with TRBJ2-7; TRBD1 reflects the table's D call only, with no check against the DNA. Germline CDR1 is SGHNT and CDR2 is YYREEE (reference sequence). The CDR3 is made up of 11 amino acids, end residues included. This CDR3 is CASSCRDRAKS.

The chain uses TRBV28 and TRBJ2-5, with 7 positions matching TRBD2. Germline V gives CDR1 MDHEN, CDR2 SYDVKM. Trimming removed 5 bases from V and 1 base from J; junction bases left unmatched: 13. The CDR3 totals 17 residues. The chain's CDR3 is CASSLDGGGPVQETQYF. The CDR3 bases are TGTGCCAGCAGTCTTGATGGGGGAGGGCCGGTCCAAGAGACCCAGTACTTC.

The genes are TRBV7-9 and TRBJ2-5, with D possibly matching TRBD1 (6 bases). The germline V gene encodes CDR1 SEHNR and CDR2 FQNEAQ (reference sequence). V was shortened by 5 bases and J by 5 bases, with 21 bases between the two germline ends. The CDR3 has 16 amino acids. CDR3 loop: CASSPKGPVRGETQYF. The CDR3 region has the DNA TGTGCCAGCAGCCCTAAGGGACCTGTAAGGGGGGAGACCCAGTACTTC.

This chain joins TRBV6-5 and TRBJ2-2; D is ambiguous. The CDR3 contains 13 residues. V was pared by 0 bases and J by 5 bases, with 4 bases between. Per germline, CDR1 MNHEY and CDR2 SVGAGI. CDR3 protein: CASSYSGTGELFF. The CDR3 region has the DNA TGTGCCAGCAGTTACTCCGGGACCGGGGAGCTGTTTTTT.

This chain joins TRBV25-1 and TRBJ1-2, with D unresolved. Trimming shortened V by 6 bases and J by 7 bases, and 9 bases separated the two germline ends. The CDR3 is made up of 11 amino acids. Germline loops: CDR1 MGHDK, CDR2 SYGVNS. CDR3 DNA sequence: TGTGCCAGCAGCGGTCGAGGTGGCTACACCTTC. It specifies CASSGRGGYTF.

V is TRBV2 and J is TRBJ2-7; the match to TRBD2 covers 13 bases. Trimming at V came to 8 bases and at J to 4 bases, leaving 11 bases not matched to a gene. The CDR3 extends over 16 amino acids. The germline V gene has CDR1 SNHLY and CDR2 FYNNEI. The CDR3 sequence: CASLSIGTSGEYEQYF. The CDR3 DNA follows: TGTGCCAGCTTGAGTATCGGGACTAGCGGGGAATACGAGCAGTACTTC.

V and J are TRBV29-1 and TRBJ2-1, with a tentative D call TRBD2 (6 bases). Germline V CDR1 and CDR2: SQVTM, ANQGSEA. CDR3 length equals 12 residues. The CDR3 is CGGWGNHNEQFF. The CDR3 DNA follows: TGCGGGGGGTGGGGGAACCACAATGAGCAGTTCTTC.

J is TRBJ2-1 and V is TRBV7-3; 8 bases match TRBD2. The V segment lost 5 bases and the J segment 3 bases; nucleotides outside the gene matches: 9. This CDR3 comprises 16 residues. The V gene's germline CDR1 is SGHTA and CDR2 FQGTGA. The CDR3 DNA reads as TGTGCCAGCAGCCACGAGAGCGGGGGTTTCTACAATGAGCAGTTCTTC. Amino acid sequence: CASSHESGGFYNEQFF.

The chain is built from TRBV27 and TRBJ2-7; 8 nucleotides line up with TRBD2. Germline values: CDR1 MNHEY, CDR2 SMNVEV (reference sequence). The CDR3 runs 14 residues. V shed 5 bases, J shed 6 bases, and the junction held 9 bases outside the gene matches. CDR3 protein: CASSLRTSLAEQYF. CDR3 coding DNA: TGTGCCAGCAGTCTGCGGACTAGCTTGGCCGAGCAGTACTTC.

CDR3 in DNA: TGTGCCAGCTCACCCTCCGGGACAGGGTATTACGAGCAGTACTTC. This translates into CASSPSGTGYYEQYF. J is TRBJ2-7 and V is TRBV18; the match to TRBD1 covers 9 bases. The CDR3 consists of 15 residues. Germline V gene sequence: CDR1 KGHSH, CDR2 LQKENI. V was clipped by 3 bases and J by 4 bases; unmatched bases: 7.

This chain links TRBV2 with TRBJ2-2; D might be TRBD1 (5 bases). Deletions cut 4 bases from V and 6 bases from J, with 15 bases between. The CDR3 contains 15 residues. Germline CDR1 and CDR2: SNHLY and FYNNEI. The DNA for the CDR3 is TGTGCCAGCAGTGGGGGCAGGGTCCTCCCCGGGGAGCTGTTTTTT. This translates into CASSGGRVLPGELFF.

The chain employs TRBV9 and TRBJ2-7; TRBD2 matches at 8 bases. V was pared by 1 base and J by 4 bases, with 7 bases of the junction left unmatched. The germline gives CDR1 SGDLS, CDR2 YYNGEE. The CDR3 runs to 15 residues. The chain's CDR3 is CASSVSGSWGYEQYF. The CDR3 DNA reads as TGTGCCAGCAGCGTAAGCGGGAGTTGGGGGTACGAGCAGTACTTC.